Included here is one T cell receptor (beta chain) sequence, with context. The clone's antigen remains unknown. The record has no base qualities; no much larger clone is one base away. The sample is drawn from a study of a mutant IDH1 vaccine in newly diagnosed glioma (dated by TCRdb to about 2021). The study in broad terms: Vaccination began 4-6 weeks after radiotherapy alone, or alongside temozolomide cycles in the chemotherapy-containing groups. Peripheral blood was collected at six visits: V03 (baseline), V05, V07, V10, V12 and V13. The week-35 safety follow-up was designated visit V12, and the week-47 end of study was designated visit V13. Of the approximately 35 treated patients, about 62% were male and 37.5% were female, and the mean age was approximately 40 years. For exploratory analyses, longitudinal TCRB deep sequencing was carried out in around 26 treated patients wherever samples were available. Prior to enrollment, standard therapy consisting of radiotherapy alone, temozolomide alone, or radiochemotherapy with temozolomide had been administered to patients, with the combination being received by most patients. Study-level results and caveats: Across multiple MHC alleles, vaccine-induced immune responses were seen in around 93% of patients. PBMC samples for TCRB deep sequencing were selected based on availability. The authors stated that sample limitations prevented analyses of patient blood samples from being reproduced. Changes in the top peripheral T cell clonotypes picked up by TCRB sequencing did not appear to be linked to pseudoprogression.

The time point tag for this specimen amounts to: week 35, safety follow-up. Every vaccine dose consisted of 300 ug of a 20-mer mutant IDH1 peptide in Montanide, administered subcutaneously together with topical imiquimod. Eight vaccinations were administered to patients in weeks 1, 3, 5, 7, 11, 15, 19 and 23, corresponding to visits V03 through V10. Donors had newly diagnosed WHO grade 3 or 4 IDH1-mutant astrocytomas with loss of nuclear ATRX. The samples were drawn from NOA16, a multicentre, single-arm, open-label phase I trial in Germany that tested a mutant IDH1 peptide vaccine in humans for the first time. The DNeasy Blood and Tissue Kit was used to extract genomic DNA from EDTA blood for TCRB sequencing. The library was made by the immunoSEQ multiplex PCR assay. Following the manufacturer's protocol, the hsTCRB Kit was used to amplify rearranged TCR beta chain sequences. Sequencing of TCRB libraries was carried out on an Illumina MiSeq. In the authors' own workflow: The proprietary platform of the kit vendor was used for demultiplexing, trimming and gene mapping. TCRdb limited this immuneACCESS table to in-frame rearrangements with V and J called. A share of clones is missing; checked studies link under half to unresolved V genes, and the rest is unexplained. V, J and clone size are taken as reported in that table, and D and trimming were inferred from the DNA itself. For this sample the table gives tens of thousands of clones, of which 80% to 90% were detected only once. The ten largest clones capture approximately 1.5% of the sample.

V loses 8 bases at its end and J loses 5 bases; junction bases beyond the gene matches: 9. Counted from cysteine to phenylalanine, this CDR3 has 15 amino acids. Just CDR3 DNA is preserved here, 45 bases in frame from base 1. Sequences MNHEY (CDR1) and SVGAGI (CDR2) are obtained from the germline V gene. The clonotype comes from a middle-aged man with glioma. Recombination joined TRBV6-5 with TRBJ1-2; 12 of the junction bases match TRBD1. Sequenced material: PBMCs, taken from a glioma patient whose treatment included an IDH1 peptide vaccine. The CDR3: CASSGQGAVGYGYTF. The nucleotide sequence is TGTGCCAGCTCGGGACAGGGGGCAGTTGGGTATGGCTACACCTTC.